This T cell receptor beta chain was found in a study of T cell responses to AZD1222 COVID-19 vaccine. On this clone itself: Its target is not known.

General study points: Clonal diversity was possibly underestimated, and white British individuals and females predominated among donors. Spike-spanning, vaccine-associated CD4 TCRs were dominant at 160-218 and 743-854.

The CDR3 runs to 16 residues. In germline, CDR1 is SGHRS, CDR2 YFSETQ. The junction had 15 bases not matched to a gene; V was cut back by 4 bases and J by 8 bases. Assay: immunoSEQ multiplex PCR; the TCRdb copy retains only in-frame clones and omits some. The sample records 90,000 to 120,000 clones, roughly nine tenths being singletons. The chain carries TRBV5-1 and TRBJ2-1; 7 nucleotides agree with TRBD2. The sequence was collected from an adult who received the AZD1222 COVID-19 vaccine. Sequencing was performed on peripheral blood, taken 28 days after the second AZD1222 dose. In DNA form, the CDR3 reads TGCGCCAGCAGCCTTTTTCCGAGCGGGAAAGGCTATGAGCAGTTCTTC. Translated, it gives CASSLFPSGKGYEQFF.